The T cell receptor beta chain under discussion was sequenced for a study of cytomegalovirus exposure and HLA in healthy donors. As for this clone: Its antigen is unknown. The junction shows a germline mismatch at one end, possibly a read error.

This CDR3 is 16 amino acids long. Germline lookup yields CDR1 SGHRS and CDR2 YFSETQ. Study-level results: Later analysis reportedly placed an Asian-associated ancestry cluster below the roughly 600-donor mean in N-insertions.

It was with 60 Vbeta and 13 Jbeta primers that the PCR ran. Using immunoSEQ multiplex PCR, the repertoire was profiled, and TCRdb retains in-frame clones only, with some absent. The sample holds some 150,000 clones, over 75% seen once. The sequenced material came from PBMCs. This sequence was found in a man aged 40-55 years in good health and CMV-seropositive. The chain links TRBV5-1 to TRBJ2-6; TRBD2 matches 8 bases. CDR3 region: CASRNPQGAGANGLTF. The CDR3 DNA sequence: TGCGCCAGCAGGAACCCTCAAGGAGCGGGGGCCAACGGCCTGACTTTC.